This T cell receptor (beta chain) is drawn from a study of blood T cells in healthy people across ages. It was with a sample-barcoded 5' primer and a J-beta primer mix that a second PCR of about 6 to 12 cycles was run. One entry per CDR3 protein results from TCRdb running MiXCR on the 5' RACE reads. The sample consists of over 1,300,000 distinct CDR3 sequences, approximately 59% of them appearing once. Germline CDR1 is KGHSH and CDR2 is LQKENI. The CDR3 has 16 amino acids. This clonotype was picked up one time. One end of the junction varies from germline; a read error may be responsible. The chain employs TRBV18 and TRBJ2-4, with TRBD1 matching over 12 bases. Material: blood. The receptor comes from a man aged 18 to 30 in good health. The DNA for the CDR3 is TGTGCCGGCTCACCGACCGGGACAGGGGGCTCGAGCATTCAGTACTTC. This codes for CAGSPTGTGGSSIQYF.